This T cell receptor (beta chain) was identified during a study of blood T cell repertoires in COVID-19. The overall study: Italy, Spain and the United States were the sources of the convalescent and acute COVID-19 samples. From T cells, B-cell-depleted T cells, or PBMCs came the material, which was cDNA or gDNA.

Clinical history as reported by participants underpinned cohort assignment. Profiling relied on immunoSEQ multiplex PCR, and the TCRdb table lists in-frame clones only, not all of them. The sample includes about 200,000 clones, roughly 85% of them seen just once. This clone occurred once. Input material: PBMCs or T cells enriched from blood (not recorded which). The sequence was collected from a man aged 40-50 years who had recovered from COVID-19.

The CDR3 region has the DNA TGTGCCATCAGGGGCGGGGATGAAAAACTGTTTTTT. It is translated as CAIRGGDEKLFF. J is TRBJ1-4 and V is TRBV10-3; unclear D gene. Trimming took off 6 bases at V and 6 bases at J, with 8 bases between the two ends. From germline, CDR1 is ENHRY and CDR2 SYGVKD. The CDR3 sequence is 12 residues long.